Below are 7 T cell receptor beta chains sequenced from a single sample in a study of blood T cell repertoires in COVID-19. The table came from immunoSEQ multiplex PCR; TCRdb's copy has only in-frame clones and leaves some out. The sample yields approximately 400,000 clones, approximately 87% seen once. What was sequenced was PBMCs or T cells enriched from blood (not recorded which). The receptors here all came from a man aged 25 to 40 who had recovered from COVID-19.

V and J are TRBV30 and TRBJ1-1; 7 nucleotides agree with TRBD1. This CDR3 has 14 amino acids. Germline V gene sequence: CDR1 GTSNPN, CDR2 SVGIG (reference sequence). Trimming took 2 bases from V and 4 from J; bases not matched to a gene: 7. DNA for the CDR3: TGTGCCTGGAGTAGGGGGACAGTCAGCACTGAAGCTTTCTTT. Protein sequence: CAWSRGTVSTEAFF.

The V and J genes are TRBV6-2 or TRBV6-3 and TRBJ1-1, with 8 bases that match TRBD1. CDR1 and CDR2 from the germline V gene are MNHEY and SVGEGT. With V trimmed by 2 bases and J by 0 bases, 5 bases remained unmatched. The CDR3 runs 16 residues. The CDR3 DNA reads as TGTGCCAGCAGTTACGTGACAGGGGAGGTGAACACTGAAGCTTTCTTT. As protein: CASSYVTGEVNTEAFF.

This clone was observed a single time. The CDR3 here is CATTMGQGANYGYTF. The CDR3 DNA sequence: TGTGCCACTACGATGGGACAGGGAGCTAACTATGGCTACACCTTC. The J gene is TRBJ1-2, the V gene TRBV19, with TRBD1 identical over 9 bases. Trimming at V came to 10 bases and at J to 0 bases, leaving 9 bases not matched to a gene. The CDR3 contains 15 residues. CDR1 LNHDA and CDR2 SQIVND come from the germline V gene (reference sequence).

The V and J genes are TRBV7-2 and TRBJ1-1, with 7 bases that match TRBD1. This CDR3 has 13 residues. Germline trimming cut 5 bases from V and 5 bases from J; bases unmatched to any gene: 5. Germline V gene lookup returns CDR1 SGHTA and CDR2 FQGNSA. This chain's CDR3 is CASSQTGQTEAFF. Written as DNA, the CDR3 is TGTGCCAGCAGCCAGACAGGGCAAACTGAAGCTTTCTTT. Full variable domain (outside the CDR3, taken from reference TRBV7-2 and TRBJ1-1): GAGVSQSPSNKVTEKGKDVELRCDPISGHTALYWYRQSLGQGLEFLIYFQGNSAPDKSGLPSDRFSAERTGGSVSTLTIQRTQQEDSAVYLCASSQTGQTEAFFGQGTRLTVV.

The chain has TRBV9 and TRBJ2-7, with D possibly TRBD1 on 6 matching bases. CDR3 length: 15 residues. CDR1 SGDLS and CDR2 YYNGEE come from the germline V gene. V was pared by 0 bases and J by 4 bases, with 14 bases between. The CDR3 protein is CASSVGQAVLYEQYF. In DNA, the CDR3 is TGTGCCAGCAGCGTAGGACAGGCGGTACTGTACGAGCAGTACTTC.

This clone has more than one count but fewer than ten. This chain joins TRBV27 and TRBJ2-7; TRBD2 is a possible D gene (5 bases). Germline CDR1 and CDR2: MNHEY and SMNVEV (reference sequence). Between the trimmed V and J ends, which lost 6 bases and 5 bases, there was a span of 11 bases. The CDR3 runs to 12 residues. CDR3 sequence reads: CASSPTRDEQYF. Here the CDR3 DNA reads TGTGCCAGCAGCCCCACGCGGGACGAGCAGTACTTC.

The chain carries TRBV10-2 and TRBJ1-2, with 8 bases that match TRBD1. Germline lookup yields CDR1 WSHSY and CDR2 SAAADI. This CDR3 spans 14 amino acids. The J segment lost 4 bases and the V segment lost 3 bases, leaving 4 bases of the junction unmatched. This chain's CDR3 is CASSESGTGYGYTF. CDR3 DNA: TGCGCCAGCAGTGAATCCGGGACAGGCTATGGCTACACCTTC.